This TCR beta chain was recorded in a study of graft-versus-host responses after intestinal transplantation. About the research overall: The whole recipient group had anti-thymocyte globulin induction followed by tacrolimus and steroids for roughly 3 years. Overall study findings and caveats: High graft-versus-host to host-versus-graft clonal ratios were found in allografts of patients who had graft-donor T cell macrochimerism. The marrow of recipients harbored GvH clones, and ileum or blood showed some of them first.

Germline V lookup: CDR1 ENHRY, CDR2 SYGVKD. CDR3 length: 15 residues. Unmatched junction bases numbered 7, after V lost 6 bases and J lost 6 bases. Profiling relied on immunoSEQ multiplex PCR, and the TCRdb table lists in-frame clones only, not all of them. Among about 47,000 clones listed, approximately 94% were seen once. The table lists this clone with a count of one. Its cognate antigen is unknown. This material consisted of PBMCs, taken more than 310 days after intestinal transplant. The sequence derives from a human patient who received an intestinal transplant, so some T cells may come from the graft donor. V usage is TRBV10-3 and J usage is TRBJ2-1; 11 bases agree with TRBD2. In nucleotides, the CDR3 is TGTGCCATCAGGCCGGGACTAGCGGACCTCAATGAGCAGTTCTTC. It specifies CAIRPGLADLNEQFF.